This T cell receptor (beta chain) was captured in a study of human versus mouse CDR3 diversity and MHC coevolution. The V and J ends lost 1 base and 9 bases respectively, with 6 bases between them. This CDR3 is built from 11 residues. Germline V CDR1 and CDR2: GTSNPN, SVGIG (reference sequence). The repertoire was sequenced with immunoSEQ multiplex PCR; TCRdb's copy has only in-frame clones and lacks some. The sample yields around 59,000 clones, roughly 93% seen once. The material sequenced was naive CD4+ T cells from blood. Subset meaning: CD45RO-negative CD62L-positive naive CD4 T cells. This receptor was identified in a person between 55 and 69 years old in good health. This sequence joins TRBV30 and TRBJ1-4; D is uncertain. In DNA, the CDR3 is TGTGCCTGGAGTGAAGAGAAAAAACTGTTTTTT. This encodes CAWSEEKKLFF. Variable domain in full (rest from reference TRBV30 and TRBJ1-4): SQTIHQWPATLVQPVGSPLSLECTVEGTSNPNLYWYRQAAGRGLQLLFYSVGIGQISSEVPQNLSASRPQDRQFILSSKKLLLSDSGFYLCAWSEEKKLFFGSGTQLSVL.